The subject of this entry is one TCR beta chain. The antigen is unknown. The junction departs from germline at one end; a sequencing error may be responsible. The CDR3 length is 15 residues. The germline CDR1 and CDR2 sequences are SQVTM and ANQGSEA. CD45RO negativity and positive selection for CCR7 defined naive CD8 cells, a population that excluded terminally differentiated effector memory CD45RA+ cells. Donors were healthy HIV-negative adults without recent acute infections or vaccinations. Data came from immunoSEQ multiplex PCR; TCRdb stores just in-frame clones and leaves some out. There are about 1,800,000 clones in the sample; about 95% occur only once, and 1.2% lies in the top ten. The data derive from a study of shared clonotypes between healthy human individuals. General study points: Few donors restricted represented genetic and exposure-history diversity. Estimated clonotype richness was generally higher in naive than memory subsets.

The TCR comes from a man between 18 and 35 years old in good health. The sequenced sample was naive CD8+ T cells sorted from blood. J is TRBJ2-1 and V is TRBV29-1; TRBD1 aligns across 7 bases. CDR3 bases: TGCAGCGTTGAAGACCCAAACTGGATAAGAGGGGGCTTGCTCTTC. Its protein is CSVEDPNWIRGGLLF.